This TCR beta chain is drawn from a study of T cell responses to AZD1222 COVID-19 vaccine. Study observations and caveats: CD4 TCRs covered the whole spike, strongest at regions 160-218 and 743-854.

With regard to this clone: Its antigen is not identified.

CDR1 and CDR2 from the germline V gene are SGHTA and FQGTGA. The CDR3 contains 13 residues. The trim removed 5 bases at V and 6 bases at J, leaving 4 bases unmatched. Only in-frame clones appear in the TCRdb table, and some are missing; sequencing was by immunoSEQ multiplex PCR. The profile covers some 140,000 clones, with approximately 90% appearing a single time and 2.5% to 3% taken by the ten largest. The sequences come from peripheral blood, collected on day 0 of AZD1222 vaccination. This chain connects TRBV7-3 to TRBJ2-3; 8 bases line up with TRBD2. The sequence derives from an adult in good health. CDR3 amino acids: CASSRLASDTQYF. Written as DNA, the CDR3 is TGTGCCAGCAGCCGACTAGCGTCTGATACGCAGTATTTT. Filled out from reference TRBV7-3 and TRBJ2-3, the complete variable domain reads GAGVSQTPSNKVTEKGKYVELRCDPISGHTALYWYRQSLGQGPEFLIYFQGTGAADDSGLPNDRFFAVRPEGSVSTLKIQRTERGDSAVYLCASSRLASDTQYFGPGTRLTVL.